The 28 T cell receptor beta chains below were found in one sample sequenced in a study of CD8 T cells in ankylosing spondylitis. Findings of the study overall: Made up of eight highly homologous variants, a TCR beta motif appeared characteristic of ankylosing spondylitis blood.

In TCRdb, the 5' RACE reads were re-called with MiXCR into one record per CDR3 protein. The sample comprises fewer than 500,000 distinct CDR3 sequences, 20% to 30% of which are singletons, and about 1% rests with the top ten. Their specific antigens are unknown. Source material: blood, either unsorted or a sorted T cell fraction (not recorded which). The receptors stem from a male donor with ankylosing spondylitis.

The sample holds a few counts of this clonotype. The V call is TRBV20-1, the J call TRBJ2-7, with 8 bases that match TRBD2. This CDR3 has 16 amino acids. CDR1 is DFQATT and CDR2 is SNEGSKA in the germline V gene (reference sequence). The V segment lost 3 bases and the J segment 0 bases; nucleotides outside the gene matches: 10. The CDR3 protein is CSARGPSGRSSYEQYF. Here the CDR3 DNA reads TGCAGTGCTAGGGGTCCTAGCGGGCGAAGCTCCTACGAGCAGTACTTC.

CDR3 in amino acids: CASSQDGGSEQYF. As DNA, the CDR3 is TGTGCCAGCAGCCAAGATGGGGGTTCCGAGCAGTACTTC. V gene TRBV3-1 combines with J gene TRBJ2-7; the D gene could be TRBD1 or TRBD2 (5 bases each). Trimming stripped 0 bases from V and 6 bases from J, with 9 bases between. The germline V gene has CDR1 LGHDT and CDR2 YNNKEL (reference sequence). This CDR3 has 13 residues.

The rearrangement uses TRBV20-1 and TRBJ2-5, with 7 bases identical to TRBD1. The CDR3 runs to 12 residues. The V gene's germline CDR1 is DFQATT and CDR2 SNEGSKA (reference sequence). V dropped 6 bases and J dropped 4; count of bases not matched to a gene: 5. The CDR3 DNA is TGCAGTGCAAGGGACAGCCTAGAGACCCAGTACTTC. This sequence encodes CSARDSLETQYF.

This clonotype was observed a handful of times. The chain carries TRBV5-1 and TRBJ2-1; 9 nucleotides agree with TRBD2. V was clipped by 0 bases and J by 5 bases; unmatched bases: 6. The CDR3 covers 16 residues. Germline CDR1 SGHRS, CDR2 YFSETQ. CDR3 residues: CASSLGTSGLHNEQFF. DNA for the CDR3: TGCGCCAGCAGCTTGGGTACTAGCGGGTTACACAATGAGCAGTTCTTC.

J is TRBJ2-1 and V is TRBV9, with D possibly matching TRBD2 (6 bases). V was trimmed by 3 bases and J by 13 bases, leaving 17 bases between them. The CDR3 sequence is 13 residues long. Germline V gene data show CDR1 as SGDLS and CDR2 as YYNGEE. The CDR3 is CASSAGTSRSQFF. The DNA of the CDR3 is TGTGCCAGCAGCGCCGGGACTTCACGGTCCCAGTTCTTC.

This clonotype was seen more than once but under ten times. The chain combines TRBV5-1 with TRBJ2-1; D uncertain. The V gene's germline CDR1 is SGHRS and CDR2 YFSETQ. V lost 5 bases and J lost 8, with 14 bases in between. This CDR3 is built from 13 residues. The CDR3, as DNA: TGCGCCAGCAGTACGGACCCGGCTGATGAGCAGTTCTTC. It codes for CASSTDPADEQFF.

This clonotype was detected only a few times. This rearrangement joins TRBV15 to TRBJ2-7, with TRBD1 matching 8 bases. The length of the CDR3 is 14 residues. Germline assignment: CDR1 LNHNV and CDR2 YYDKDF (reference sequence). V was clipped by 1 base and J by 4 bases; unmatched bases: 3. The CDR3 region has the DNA TGTGCCACCAGCAGAGGAGACAGGGGTTACGAGCAGTACTTC. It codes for CATSRGDRGYEQYF. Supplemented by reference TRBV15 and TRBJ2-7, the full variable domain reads DAMVIQNPRYQVTQFGKPVTLSCSQTLNHNVMYWYQQKSSQAPKLLFHYYDKDFNNEADTPDNFQSRRPNTSFCFLDIRSPGLGDTAMYLCATSRGDRGYEQYFGPGTRLTVT.

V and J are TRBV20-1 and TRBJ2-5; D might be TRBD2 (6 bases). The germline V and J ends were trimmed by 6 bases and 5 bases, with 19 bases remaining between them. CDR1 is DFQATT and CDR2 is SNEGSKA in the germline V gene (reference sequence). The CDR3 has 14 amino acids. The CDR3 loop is CSAAGAWEDETQYF. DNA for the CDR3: TGCAGTGCGGCCGGAGCCTGGGAGGATGAGACCCAGTACTTC.

Here the CDR3 reads CAISEGLAETDTQYF. The CDR3 coding sequence is TGTGCCATCAGTGAGGGACTAGCGGAAACAGATACGCAGTATTTT. V usage is TRBV10-3 and J usage is TRBJ2-3; TRBD2 agrees at 10 bases. The length of the CDR3 is 15 residues. Germline CDR1 ENHRY, CDR2 SYGVKD. Trimming removed 2 bases from V and 3 bases from J; junction bases left unmatched: 2.

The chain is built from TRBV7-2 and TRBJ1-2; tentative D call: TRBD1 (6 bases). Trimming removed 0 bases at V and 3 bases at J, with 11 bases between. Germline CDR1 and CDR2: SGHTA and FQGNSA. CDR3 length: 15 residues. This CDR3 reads CASSLAGQSYYGYTF. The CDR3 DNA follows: TGTGCCAGCAGCTTAGCAGGACAGTCCTACTATGGCTACACCTTC.

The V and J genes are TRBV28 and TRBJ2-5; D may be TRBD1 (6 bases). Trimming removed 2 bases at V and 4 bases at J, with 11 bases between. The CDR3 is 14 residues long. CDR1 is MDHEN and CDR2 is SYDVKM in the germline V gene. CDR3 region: CASSLRTGLETQYF. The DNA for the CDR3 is TGTGCCAGCAGTTTAAGAACAGGGCTAGAGACCCAGTACTTC.

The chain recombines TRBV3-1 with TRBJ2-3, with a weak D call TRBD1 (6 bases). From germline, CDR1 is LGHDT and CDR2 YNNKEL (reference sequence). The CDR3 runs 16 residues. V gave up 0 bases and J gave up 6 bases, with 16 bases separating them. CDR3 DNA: TGTGCCAGCAGCCAAGAAACAGGGATTATTGACGATACGCAGTATTTT. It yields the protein CASSQETGIIDDTQYF.

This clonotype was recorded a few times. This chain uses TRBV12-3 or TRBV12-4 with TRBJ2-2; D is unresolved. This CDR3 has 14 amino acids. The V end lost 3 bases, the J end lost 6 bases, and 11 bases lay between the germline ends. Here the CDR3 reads CASSFNLAPGELFF. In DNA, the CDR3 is TGTGCCAGCAGTTTTAACTTAGCTCCCGGGGAGCTGTTTTTT.

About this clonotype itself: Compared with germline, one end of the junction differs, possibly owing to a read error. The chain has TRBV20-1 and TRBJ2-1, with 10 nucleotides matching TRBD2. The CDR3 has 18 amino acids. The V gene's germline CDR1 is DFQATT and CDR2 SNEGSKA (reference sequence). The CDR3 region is CCAPSVAGGLSSYNEQFF. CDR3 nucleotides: TGCTGTGCTCCCTCGGTAGCGGGAGGCCTGAGCTCCTACAATGAGCAGTTCTTC.

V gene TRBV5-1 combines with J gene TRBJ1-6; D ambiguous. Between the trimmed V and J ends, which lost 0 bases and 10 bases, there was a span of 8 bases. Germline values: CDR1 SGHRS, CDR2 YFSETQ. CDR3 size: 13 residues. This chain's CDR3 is CASSLAMDSPLHF. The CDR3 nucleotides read TGCGCCAGCAGCTTGGCGATGGACTCACCCCTCCACTTT.

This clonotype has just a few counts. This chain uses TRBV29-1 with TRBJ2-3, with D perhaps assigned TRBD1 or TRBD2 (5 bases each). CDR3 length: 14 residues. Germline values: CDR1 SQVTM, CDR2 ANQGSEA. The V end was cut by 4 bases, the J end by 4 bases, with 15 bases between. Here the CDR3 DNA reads TGCAGCGTTGGGATGGACTTGGGGGCAGATACGCAGTATTTT. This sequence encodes CSVGMDLGADTQYF.

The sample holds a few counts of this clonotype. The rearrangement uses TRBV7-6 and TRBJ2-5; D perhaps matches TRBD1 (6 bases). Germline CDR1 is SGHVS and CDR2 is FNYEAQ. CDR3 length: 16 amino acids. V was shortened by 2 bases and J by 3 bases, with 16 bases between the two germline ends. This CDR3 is CASSLWVRGSEETQYF. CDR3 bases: TGTGCCAGCAGCTTATGGGTCAGGGGTTCTGAAGAGACCCAGTACTTC.

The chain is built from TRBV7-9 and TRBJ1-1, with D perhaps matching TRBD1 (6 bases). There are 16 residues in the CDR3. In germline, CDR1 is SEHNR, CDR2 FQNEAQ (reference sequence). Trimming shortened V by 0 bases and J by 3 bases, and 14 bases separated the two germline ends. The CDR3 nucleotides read TGTGCCAGCAGCTTAGCGGTCGGGGGGGCGGACACTGAAGCTTTCTTT. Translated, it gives CASSLAVGGADTEAFF. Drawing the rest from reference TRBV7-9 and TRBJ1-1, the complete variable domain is DTGVSQNPRHKITKRGQNVTFRCDPISEHNRLYWYRQTLGQGPEFLTYFQNEAQLEKSRLLSDRFSAERPKGSFSTLEIQRTEQGDSAMYLCASSLAVGGADTEAFFGQGTRLTVV.

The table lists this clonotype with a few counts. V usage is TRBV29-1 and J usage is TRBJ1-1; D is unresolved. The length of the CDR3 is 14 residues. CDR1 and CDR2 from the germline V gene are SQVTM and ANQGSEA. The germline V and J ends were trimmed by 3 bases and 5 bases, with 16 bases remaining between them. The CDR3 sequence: CSVDRLQSETEAFF. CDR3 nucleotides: TGCAGCGTTGATCGTTTACAGTCCGAAACTGAAGCTTTCTTT.

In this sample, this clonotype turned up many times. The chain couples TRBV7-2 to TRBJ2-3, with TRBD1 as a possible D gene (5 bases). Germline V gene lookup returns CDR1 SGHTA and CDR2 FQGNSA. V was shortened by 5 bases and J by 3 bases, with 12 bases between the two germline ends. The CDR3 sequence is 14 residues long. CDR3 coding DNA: TGTGCCAGCAGCCCCACAGGCGGTACAGATACGCAGTATTTT. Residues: CASSPTGGTDTQYF. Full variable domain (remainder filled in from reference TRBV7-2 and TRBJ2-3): GAGVSQSPSNKVTEKGKDVELRCDPISGHTALYWYRQSLGQGLEFLIYFQGNSAPDKSGLPSDRFSAERTGGSVSTLTIQRTQQEDSAVYLCASSPTGGTDTQYFGPGTRLTVL.

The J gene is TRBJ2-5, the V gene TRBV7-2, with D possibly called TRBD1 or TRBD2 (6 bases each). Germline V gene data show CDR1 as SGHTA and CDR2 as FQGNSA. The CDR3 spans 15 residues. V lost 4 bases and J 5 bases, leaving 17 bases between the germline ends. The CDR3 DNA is TGTGCCAGCAGCTGGGGGCGGGAAAGGTGGGAGACCCAGTACTTC. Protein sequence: CASSWGRERWETQYF.

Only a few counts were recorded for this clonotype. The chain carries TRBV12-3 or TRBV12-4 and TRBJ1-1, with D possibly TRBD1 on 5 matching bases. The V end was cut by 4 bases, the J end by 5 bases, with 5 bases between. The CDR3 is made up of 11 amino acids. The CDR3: CASSYRTEAFF. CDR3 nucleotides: TGTGCCAGCAGTTACAGGACTGAAGCTTTCTTT.

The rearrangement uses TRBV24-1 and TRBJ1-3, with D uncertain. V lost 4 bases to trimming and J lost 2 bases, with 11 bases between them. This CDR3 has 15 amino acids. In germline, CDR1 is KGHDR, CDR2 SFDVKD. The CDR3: CATSDHRSAGNTIYF. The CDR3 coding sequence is TGTGCCACCAGTGACCACCGCAGCGCTGGAAACACCATATATTTT.

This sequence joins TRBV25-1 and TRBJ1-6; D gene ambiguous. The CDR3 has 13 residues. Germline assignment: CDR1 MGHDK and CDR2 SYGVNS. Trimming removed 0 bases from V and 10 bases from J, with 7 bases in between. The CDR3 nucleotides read TGTGCCAGCAGTGAATATTCCTACTCACCCCTCCACTTT. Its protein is CASSEYSYSPLHF.

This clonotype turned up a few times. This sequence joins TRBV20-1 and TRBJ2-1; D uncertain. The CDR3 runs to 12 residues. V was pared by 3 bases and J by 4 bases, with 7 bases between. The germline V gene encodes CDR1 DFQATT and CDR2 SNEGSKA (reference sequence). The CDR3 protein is CSASGAYNEQFF. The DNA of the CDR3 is TGCAGTGCTAGTGGTGCGTACAATGAGCAGTTCTTC.

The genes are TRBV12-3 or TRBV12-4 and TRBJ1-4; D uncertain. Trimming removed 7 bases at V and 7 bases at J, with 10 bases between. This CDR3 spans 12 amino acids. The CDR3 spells CASTWGSEKLFF. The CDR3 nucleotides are TGTGCCAGCACCTGGGGTAGTGAAAAACTGTTTTTT.

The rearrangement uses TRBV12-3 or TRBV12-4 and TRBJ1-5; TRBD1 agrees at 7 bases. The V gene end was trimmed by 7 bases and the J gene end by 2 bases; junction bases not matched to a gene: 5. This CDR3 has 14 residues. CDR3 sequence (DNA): TGTGCCAGCACTAACCAGGGGGGCAATCAGCCCCAGCATTTT. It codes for CASTNQGGNQPQHF.

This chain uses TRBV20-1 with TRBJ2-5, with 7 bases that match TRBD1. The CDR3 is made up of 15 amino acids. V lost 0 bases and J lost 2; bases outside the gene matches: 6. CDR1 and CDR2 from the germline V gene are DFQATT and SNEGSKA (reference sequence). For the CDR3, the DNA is TGCAGTGCTAGAGATCCTCGGGGACAGCAAGAGACCCAGTACTTC. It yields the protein CSARDPRGQQETQYF.